Presented here are 26 T cell receptor beta chains from one specimen sequenced in a study of blood T cell repertoires in COVID-19. Clones were read by immunoSEQ multiplex PCR, and TCRdb kept only the in-frame ones, dropping some. The sample includes 200,000 to 250,000 clones, 80% to 90% of them seen just once. Sequenced sample: PBMCs or T cells enriched from blood (not recorded which). The receptors here all came from a woman aged 25-40 years who had been exposed to COVID-19.

The genes are TRBV3-1 (or the pseudogene TRBV3-2) and TRBJ2-3, with D possibly being TRBD2 (6 bases). The ends were cut back, 4 bases at V and 0 bases at J, with 11 bases in the middle. The CDR3 sequence is 15 residues long. CDR1 and CDR2 from the germline V gene are LGHDT and YNNKEL (reference sequence). CDR3 loop: CASSLYRGSTDTQYF. In DNA form, the CDR3 reads TGTGCCAGCAGCCTGTATCGGGGGAGCACAGATACGCAGTATTTT.

This chain links TRBV11-3 with TRBJ2-1; 10 nucleotides line up with TRBD2. V trimming: 5 bases; J trimming: 6 bases; junction bases outside the gene matches: 10. The CDR3 extends over 16 amino acids. CDR1 is SGHNT, CDR2 YENEEA, per germline. The CDR3 DNA reads TGTGCCAGCAGCCACCAGGGACTAGCGAAAAGCAATGAGCAGTTCTTC. Encoded protein: CASSHQGLAKSNEQFF. Based on the CDR3 plus reference TRBV11-3 and TRBJ2-1, the full variable domain is EAGVVQSPRYKIIEKKQPVAFWCNPISGHNTLYWYLQNLGQGPELLIRYENEEAVDDSQLPKDRFSAERLKGVDSTLKIQPAELGDSAVYLCASSHQGLAKSNEQFFGPGTRLTVL.

The rearrangement uses TRBV11-2 and TRBJ2-5; D remains ambiguous. CDR1 and CDR2 (germline): SGHAT, FQNNGV. This CDR3 is 17 amino acids long. V shed 2 bases and J shed 1 base, with 17 bases lying between them. The CDR3 sequence is CASSLTDRSPFQETQYF. As DNA, the CDR3 is TGTGCCAGCAGCTTAACTGATCGGAGTCCCTTCCAAGAGACCCAGTACTTC.

The chain recombines TRBV29-1 with TRBJ2-3, with D hard to call. Trimming left V 4 bases short and J 9 bases short, with 11 bases between. Germline CDR1 is SQVTM and CDR2 is ANQGSEA. The CDR3 runs 11 residues. DNA of the CDR3: TGCAGCGTTGGTGGAGATAGAACGCAGTATTTT. As protein: CSVGGDRTQYF.

The chain carries TRBV30 and TRBJ1-5; D is unclear. Germline V gives CDR1 GTSNPN, CDR2 SVGIG (reference sequence). Deletions cut 0 bases from V and 4 bases from J, with 10 bases between. This CDR3 has 14 residues. The CDR3 sequence: CAWSVGVRNQPQHF. The CDR3 DNA reads as TGTGCCTGGAGTGTCGGTGTTCGGAATCAGCCCCAGCATTTT.

The chain carries TRBV12-3 or TRBV12-4 and TRBJ1-2; D is undetermined. The CDR3 consists of 12 residues. V shed 3 bases and J shed 8 bases, with 10 bases lying between them. CDR3 sequence reads: CASSFSLEGYTF. The DNA for the CDR3 is TGTGCCAGCAGTTTTAGTCTAGAGGGCTACACCTTC.

This chain uses TRBV7-9 with TRBJ1-6, with a possible D match to TRBD1 (6 bases). In germline, CDR1 is SEHNR, CDR2 FQNEAQ (reference sequence). V was cut by 5 bases and J by 8 bases, with 13 bases left in between. The length of the CDR3 is 14 residues. The DNA for the CDR3 is TGTGCCAGCAGCCTTACAGGGTTTGATTCACCCCTCCACTTT. Its protein product is CASSLTGFDSPLHF.

The chain has TRBV14 and TRBJ2-7, with TRBD1 as a possible D gene (5 bases). Germline CDR1 is SGHDN and CDR2 is FVKESK. The CDR3 sequence is 13 residues long. The V and J ends lost 7 bases and 2 bases respectively, with 12 bases between them. This CDR3 is CASKKQAAYEQYF. The CDR3 nucleotides read TGTGCCAGCAAGAAACAGGCCGCCTACGAGCAGTACTTC.

This clone turned up a few times. The V call is TRBV28, the J call TRBJ1-2; D remains unclear. The CDR3 loop spans 12 amino acids. Germline assignment: CDR1 MDHEN and CDR2 SYDVKM. V lost 4 bases and J 0 bases, leaving 3 bases between the germline ends. The CDR3 is CASSYTNYGYTF. The CDR3 nucleotides read TGTGCCAGCAGTTATACTAACTATGGCTACACCTTC.

This clone was recorded once. The chain joins TRBV5-1 to TRBJ2-3, with D unresolved. CDR3 length equals 13 residues. Germline V CDR1 and CDR2: SGHRS, YFSETQ. Trimming left V 5 bases short and J 4 bases short, with 11 bases between. In DNA, the CDR3 is TGCGCCAGCAGTCGTAGACTCTCAGATACGCAGTATTTT. Translation: CASSRRLSDTQYF.

This chain joins TRBV20-1 and TRBJ2-7; 8 bases match TRBD2. The CDR3 length is 16 residues. Trimming at V came to 3 bases and at J to 6 bases, leaving 16 bases not matched to a gene. CDR1 is DFQATT and CDR2 is SNEGSKA in the germline V gene (reference sequence). CDR3 DNA sequence: TGCAGTGCTAGTAAACGGGGGGGCAGGGCAAACAGCGAGCAGTACTTC. Amino acids: CSASKRGGRANSEQYF.

The rearrangement joins TRBV9 to TRBJ1-1, with a weak D call TRBD1 (6 bases). Trimming stripped 0 bases from V and 3 bases from J, with 18 bases between. From germline, CDR1 is SGDLS and CDR2 YYNGEE. The CDR3 runs to 17 residues. DNA of the CDR3: TGTGCCAGCAGCGTAGGGGGACAAGGCCACCAGGACACTGAAGCTTTCTTT. Its translation: CASSVGGQGHQDTEAFF.

This chain links TRBV6-1 with TRBJ2-3; TRBD2 might be the D (5 bases). Germline V gene lookup returns CDR1 MNHNS and CDR2 SASEGT. The V end was cut by 2 bases, the J end by 3 bases, with 18 bases between. The CDR3 has 17 amino acids. CDR3 sequence reads: CASSERRLALITDTQYF. DNA for the CDR3: TGTGCCAGCAGTGAAAGGAGGCTAGCCCTTATAACAGATACGCAGTATTTT.

The V and J genes are TRBV5-1 and TRBJ2-5; 11 bases match TRBD2. The germline CDR1 and CDR2 sequences are SGHRS and YFSETQ. V shed 0 bases and J 2 bases; nucleotides not matched to a gene: 3. The CDR3 loop spans 16 amino acids. The chain's CDR3 is CASSLETSGAQETQYF. The DNA for the CDR3 is TGCGCCAGCAGCTTGGAGACTAGCGGGGCTCAAGAGACCCAGTACTTC.

The V gene is TRBV19, the J gene TRBJ2-1, with D possibly matching TRBD2 (7 bases). Trimming shortened V by 0 bases and J by 7 bases, and 13 bases separated the two germline ends. From germline, CDR1 is LNHDA and CDR2 SQIVND (reference sequence). This CDR3 has 15 amino acids. As DNA, the CDR3 is TGTGCCAGTAGTATAGACTCGGGGGGCGGGAATGAGCAGTTCTTC. Protein sequence: CASSIDSGGGNEQFF.

The CDR3 protein is CASSSAPRGTPPYGYTF. In DNA form, the CDR3 reads TGTGCCAGCAGCTCAGCCCCTAGGGGAACACCTCCCTATGGCTACACCTTC. The genes are TRBV7-6 and TRBJ1-2; D is possibly TRBD1 (5 bases). The CDR3 is made up of 17 amino acids. Trimming took off 4 bases at V and 4 bases at J, with 22 bases between the two ends. Germline V gene lookup returns CDR1 SGHVS and CDR2 FNYEAQ.

The V call is TRBV2, the J call TRBJ2-7; TRBD1 agrees at 7 bases. Losses at the gene ends were 9 bases for V and 2 bases for J; bases not matched to a gene: 4. Germline lookup yields CDR1 SNHLY and CDR2 FYNNEI. This CDR3 is 12 amino acids long. The CDR3 reads CASGQDTYEQYF. The CDR3, as DNA: TGTGCCAGTGGACAGGACACCTACGAGCAGTACTTC.

This rearrangement joins TRBV10-3 to TRBJ1-1; D gene ambiguous. With 8 bases removed from V and 0 bases from J, the gap between germline ends came to 16 bases. The CDR3 totals 15 residues. Germline V gene data show CDR1 as ENHRY and CDR2 as SYGVKD. CDR3 sequence: CAIGRAGAMNTEAFF. The CDR3 coding sequence is TGTGCCATCGGGAGGGCAGGTGCAATGAACACTGAAGCTTTCTTT.

This clone was seen more than once but under ten times. The genes are TRBV10-3 and TRBJ2-3; D ambiguous. This CDR3 spans 15 amino acids. In germline, CDR1 is ENHRY, CDR2 SYGVKD. V lost 8 bases to trimming and J lost 0 bases, with 15 bases between them. CDR3 sequence: CAIRSTRGSTDTQYF. Here the CDR3 DNA reads TGTGCCATCCGGTCGACCCGCGGCAGCACAGATACGCAGTATTTT.

The chain carries TRBV4-1 and TRBJ1-3, with 10 bases matching TRBD1. This CDR3 comprises 15 residues. J lost 7 bases, V lost 3 bases, and 6 bases had no gene match. Germline V lookup: CDR1 MGHRA, CDR2 YSYEKL. CDR3 nucleotides: TGCGCCAGCAGCCACGAATGGACAGGGGGTAACACCATATATTTT. It yields the protein CASSHEWTGGNTIYF.

This clone has a single count. This chain joins TRBV2 and TRBJ1-2, with D possibly being TRBD1 (5 bases). Trimming removed 3 bases from V and 6 bases from J, with 17 bases in between. CDR3 length: 15 residues. Germline assignment: CDR1 SNHLY and CDR2 FYNNEI. The CDR3 protein is CASSEPTGGSHGYTF. In DNA, the CDR3 is TGTGCCAGCAGTGAGCCCACAGGAGGGTCCCATGGCTACACCTTC. Combining the CDR3 with reference TRBV2 and TRBJ1-2 gives the whole variable domain EPEVTQTPSHQVTQMGQEVILRCVPISNHLYFYWYRQILGQKVEFLVSFYNNEISEKSEIFDDQFSVERPDGSNFTLKIRSTKLEDSAMYFCASSEPTGGSHGYTFGSGTRLTVV.

The chain has TRBV28 and TRBJ2-2; a possible D gene is TRBD2 (6 bases). The CDR3 length is 13 residues. CDR1 and CDR2 (germline): MDHEN, SYDVKM. Deletions cut 10 bases from V and 7 bases from J, with 16 bases between. This chain's CDR3 is CATSGSSIGELFF. CDR3 nucleotides: TGTGCCACGAGCGGGTCAAGTATCGGGGAGCTGTTTTTT.

The V and J genes are TRBV11-3 and TRBJ2-1, with 8 positions matching TRBD2. CDR1 and CDR2 from the germline V gene are SGHNT and YENEEA. After removal of 4 bases from V and 8 bases from J, the junction contained 7 bases not matched to a gene. The CDR3 totals 14 residues. The CDR3 reads CASSYGRAGDEQFF. Here the CDR3 DNA reads TGTGCCAGCAGCTACGGGAGGGCCGGGGATGAGCAGTTCTTC. Filled out from reference TRBV11-3 and TRBJ2-1, the complete variable domain reads EAGVVQSPRYKIIEKKQPVAFWCNPISGHNTLYWYLQNLGQGPELLIRYENEEAVDDSQLPKDRFSAERLKGVDSTLKIQPAELGDSAVYLCASSYGRAGDEQFFGPGTRLTVL.

There are a few counts of this clone. J is TRBJ2-1 and V is TRBV2, with 8 bases identical to TRBD2. Germline trimming cut 8 bases from V and 7 bases from J; bases unmatched to any gene: 10. The CDR3 is made up of 14 amino acids. CDR1 and CDR2 from the germline V gene are SNHLY and FYNNEI. CDR3 sequence: CASERERAGNEQFF. The DNA of the CDR3 is TGTGCCAGCGAGCGGGAGAGGGCGGGGAATGAGCAGTTCTTC.

This clone was found once. The chain employs TRBV19 and TRBJ2-7, with 8 bases that match TRBD1. Per germline, CDR1 LNHDA and CDR2 SQIVND (reference sequence). Unmatched junction bases numbered 2, after V lost 1 base and J lost 3 bases. The CDR3 has 14 amino acids. The DNA of the CDR3 is TGTGCCAGTAGTATAGGACAGGGGATCTACGAGCAGTACTTC. This translates into CASSIGQGIYEQYF.

The chain links TRBV7-2 to TRBJ1-5, with D uncertain. V was cut by 3 bases and J by 5 bases, with 17 bases left in between. Germline V lookup: CDR1 SGHTA, CDR2 FQGNSA. The CDR3 covers 16 residues. The CDR3 sequence is CASSLVFGGFHQPQHF. The CDR3 DNA sequence: TGTGCCAGCAGCTTGGTCTTTGGAGGGTTCCATCAGCCCCAGCATTTT.